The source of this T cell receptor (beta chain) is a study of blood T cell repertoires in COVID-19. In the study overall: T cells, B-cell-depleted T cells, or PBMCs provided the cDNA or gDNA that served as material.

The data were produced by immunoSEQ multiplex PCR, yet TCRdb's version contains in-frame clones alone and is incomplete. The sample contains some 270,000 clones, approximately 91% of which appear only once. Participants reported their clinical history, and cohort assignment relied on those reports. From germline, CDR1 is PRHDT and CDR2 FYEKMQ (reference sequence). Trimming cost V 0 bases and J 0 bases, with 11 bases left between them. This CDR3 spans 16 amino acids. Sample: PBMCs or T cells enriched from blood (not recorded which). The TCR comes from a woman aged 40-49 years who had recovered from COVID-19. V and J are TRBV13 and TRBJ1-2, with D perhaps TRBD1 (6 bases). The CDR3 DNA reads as TGTGCCAGCAGCTTAGGCTTACAGGGAGCTAACTATGGCTACACCTTC. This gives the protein CASSLGLQGANYGYTF.